The clone carrying this TCR beta chain showed up just a few times. Antigen unknown. The record originates from a study of shared clonotypes between healthy human individuals. Study-wide points: Researchers found naive subsets generally carried larger estimated richness than memory subsets. Sampling was confined to blood; repertoires within tissues likely differ.

The CDR3 length is 16 residues. Germline CDR1 and CDR2: MGHRA and YSYEKL. V lost 3 bases, J lost 4 bases, and 15 bases lay in between. Selected positively for CCR7 and CD45RO-negative, naive CD8 cells excluded terminally differentiated effector memory CD45RA+ cells. Original processing methods: Junction-only sequences without quality scores came from ImmunoSEQ, so filtering differed. The repertoire was sequenced with immunoSEQ multiplex PCR; TCRdb's copy has only in-frame clones and lacks some. V and J calls and clone size are given by that table; D and trimming were obtained from the DNA. This table holds millions of clones, around 93% found once.

Sequenced input: naive CD8+ T cells from PBMCs. The chain recombines TRBV4-1 with TRBJ2-2; D tentatively reads TRBD1 or TRBD2 (5 bases each). The receptor's source is a man aged 18 to 29 in good health. Some clones in this sample may be carry-over from other donors' samples. This chain's CDR3 is CASSHQRDGSTGELFF. DNA of the CDR3: TGCGCCAGCAGCCACCAAAGGGACGGTAGCACCGGGGAGCTGTTTTTT.